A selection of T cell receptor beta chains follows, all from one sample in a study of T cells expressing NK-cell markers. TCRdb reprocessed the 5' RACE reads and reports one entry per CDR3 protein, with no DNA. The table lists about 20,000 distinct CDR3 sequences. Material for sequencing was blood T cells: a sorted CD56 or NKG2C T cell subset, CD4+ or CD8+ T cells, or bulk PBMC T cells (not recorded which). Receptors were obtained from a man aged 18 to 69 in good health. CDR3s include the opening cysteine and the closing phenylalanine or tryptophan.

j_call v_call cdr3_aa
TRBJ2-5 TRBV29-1 CSVAGSVQETQYF
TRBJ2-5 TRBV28 CASNPAVQETQYF
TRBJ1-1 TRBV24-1 CATSDLQNTEAFF
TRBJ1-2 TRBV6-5 CASSYAGGVTF
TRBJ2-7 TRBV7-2 CASSLRRGRTELYEQYF
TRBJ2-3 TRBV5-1 CASSPRTSGVTDTQYF
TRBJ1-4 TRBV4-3 CASSQATGTDEKLFF
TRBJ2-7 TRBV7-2 CASSLNRGGQDEQYF
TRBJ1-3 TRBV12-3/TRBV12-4 CASSNTAAGNTIYF
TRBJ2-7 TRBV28 CASIGTGGYEQYF
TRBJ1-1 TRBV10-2 CASSESSLAFF
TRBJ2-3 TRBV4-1 CASSQDFRTGGDTQYF
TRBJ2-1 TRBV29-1 CSVRDRGWDNEQFF
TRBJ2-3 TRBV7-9 CATQGAGRVVGDTQYF
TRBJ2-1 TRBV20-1 CSARDPVTSGNNNEQFF
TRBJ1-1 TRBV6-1 CASSTKKGGGTEAFF
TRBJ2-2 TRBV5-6 CASSSGLDENTGELFF
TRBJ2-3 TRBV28 CASSTPGLAGADTQYF
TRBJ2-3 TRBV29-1 CSVEEGLAGYTDTQYF
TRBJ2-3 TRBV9 CASSVATGGDTQYF
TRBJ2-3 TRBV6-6 CASKRIGDTQYF
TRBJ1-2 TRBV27 CASSLLAAGGIHGYTF
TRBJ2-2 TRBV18 CASSRGHESPGSCFF
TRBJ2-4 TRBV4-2 CASSQDGKGGIGKNIQYF
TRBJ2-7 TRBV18 CASSLLGGPYYEQYF
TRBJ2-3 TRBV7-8 CASSLTGGLADTQYF
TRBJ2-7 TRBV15 CATSRGQDRGLNQQYF
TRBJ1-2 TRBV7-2 CASSPEPVSVVGYTF
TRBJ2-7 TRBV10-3 CASSKDAGSSYEQYF
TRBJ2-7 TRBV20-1 CSARDQRQTYEQYF
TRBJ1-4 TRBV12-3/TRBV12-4 CASSRSGGANEKLFF
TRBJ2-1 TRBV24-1 CATSDSLTSGRIKQFF
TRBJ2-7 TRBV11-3 CASSPGGPTDEQYF
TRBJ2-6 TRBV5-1 CASRGTVVSGANVLTF
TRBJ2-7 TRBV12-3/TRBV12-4 CASSSDGGSFTYEQYF
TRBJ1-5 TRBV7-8 CASSPGQFGPQHF
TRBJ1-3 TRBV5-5 CASSFRDRGNTIYF
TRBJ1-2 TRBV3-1 CASSQTGGGYTF
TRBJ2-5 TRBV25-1 CASSVGTGPEGTQYF
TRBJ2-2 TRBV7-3 CASSRIPFDWATTGELFF
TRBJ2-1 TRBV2 CASSEGQLVYNEQFF